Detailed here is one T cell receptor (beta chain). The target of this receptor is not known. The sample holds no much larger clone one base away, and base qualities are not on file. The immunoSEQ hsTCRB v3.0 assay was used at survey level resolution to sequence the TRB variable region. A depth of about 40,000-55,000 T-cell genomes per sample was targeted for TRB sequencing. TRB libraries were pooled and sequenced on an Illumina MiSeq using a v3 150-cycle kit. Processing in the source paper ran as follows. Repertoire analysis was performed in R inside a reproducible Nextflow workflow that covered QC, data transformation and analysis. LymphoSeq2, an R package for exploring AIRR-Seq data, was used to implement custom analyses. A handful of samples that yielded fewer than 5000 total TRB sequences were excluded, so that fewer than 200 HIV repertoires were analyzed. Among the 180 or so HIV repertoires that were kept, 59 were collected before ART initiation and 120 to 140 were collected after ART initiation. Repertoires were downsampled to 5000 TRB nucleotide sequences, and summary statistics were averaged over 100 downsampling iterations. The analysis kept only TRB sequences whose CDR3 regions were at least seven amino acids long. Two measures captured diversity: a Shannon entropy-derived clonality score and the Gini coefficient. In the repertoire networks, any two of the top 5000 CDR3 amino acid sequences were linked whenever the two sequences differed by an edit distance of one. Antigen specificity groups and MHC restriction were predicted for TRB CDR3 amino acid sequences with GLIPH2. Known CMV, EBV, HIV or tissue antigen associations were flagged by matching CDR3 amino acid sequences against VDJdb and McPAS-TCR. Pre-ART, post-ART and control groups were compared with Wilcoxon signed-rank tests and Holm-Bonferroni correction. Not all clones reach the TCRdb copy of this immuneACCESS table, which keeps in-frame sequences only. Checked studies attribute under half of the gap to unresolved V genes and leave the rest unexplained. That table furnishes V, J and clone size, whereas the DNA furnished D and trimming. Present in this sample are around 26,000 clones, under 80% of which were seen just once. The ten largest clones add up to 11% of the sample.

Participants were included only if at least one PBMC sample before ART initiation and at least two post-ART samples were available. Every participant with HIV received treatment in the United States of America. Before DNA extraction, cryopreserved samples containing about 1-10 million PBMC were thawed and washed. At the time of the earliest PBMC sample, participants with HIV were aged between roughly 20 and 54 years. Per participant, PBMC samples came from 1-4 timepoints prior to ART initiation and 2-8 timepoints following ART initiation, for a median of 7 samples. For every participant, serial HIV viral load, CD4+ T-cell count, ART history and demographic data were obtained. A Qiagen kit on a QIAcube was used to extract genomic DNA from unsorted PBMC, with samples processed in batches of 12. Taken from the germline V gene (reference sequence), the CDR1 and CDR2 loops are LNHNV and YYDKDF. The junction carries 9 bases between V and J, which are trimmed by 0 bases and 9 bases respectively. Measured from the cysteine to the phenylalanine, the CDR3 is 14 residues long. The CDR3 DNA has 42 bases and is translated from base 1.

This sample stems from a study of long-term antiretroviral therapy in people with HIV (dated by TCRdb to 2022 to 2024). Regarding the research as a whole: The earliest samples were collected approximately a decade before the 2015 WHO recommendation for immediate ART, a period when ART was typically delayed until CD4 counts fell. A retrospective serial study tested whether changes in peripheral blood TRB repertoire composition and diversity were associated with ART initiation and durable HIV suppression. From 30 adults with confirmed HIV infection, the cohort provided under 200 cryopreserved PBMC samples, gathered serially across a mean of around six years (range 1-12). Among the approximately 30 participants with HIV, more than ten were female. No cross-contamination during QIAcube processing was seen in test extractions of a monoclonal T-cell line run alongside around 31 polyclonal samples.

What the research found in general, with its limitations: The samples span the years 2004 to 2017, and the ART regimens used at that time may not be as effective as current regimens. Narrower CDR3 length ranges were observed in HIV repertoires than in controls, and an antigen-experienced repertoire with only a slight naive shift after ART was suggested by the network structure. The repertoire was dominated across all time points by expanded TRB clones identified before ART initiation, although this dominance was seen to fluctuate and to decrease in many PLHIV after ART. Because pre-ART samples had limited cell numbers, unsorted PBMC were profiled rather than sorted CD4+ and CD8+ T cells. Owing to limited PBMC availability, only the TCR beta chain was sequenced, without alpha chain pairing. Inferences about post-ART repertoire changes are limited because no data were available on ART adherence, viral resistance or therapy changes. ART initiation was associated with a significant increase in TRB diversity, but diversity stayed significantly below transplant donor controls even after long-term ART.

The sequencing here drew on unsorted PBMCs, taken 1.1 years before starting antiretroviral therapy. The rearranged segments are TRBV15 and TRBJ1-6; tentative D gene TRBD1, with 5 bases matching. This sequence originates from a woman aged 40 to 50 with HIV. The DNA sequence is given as TGTGCCACCAGCAGAGATGCGGGACGTTCACCCCTCCACTTT. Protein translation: CATSRDAGRSPLHF. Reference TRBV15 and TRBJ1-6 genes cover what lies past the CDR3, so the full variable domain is DAMVIQNPRYQVTQFGKPVTLSCSQTLNHNVMYWYQQKSSQAPKLLFHYYDKDFNNEADTPDNFQSRRPNTSFCFLDIRSPGLGDTAMYLCATSRDAGRSPLHFGNGTRLTVT.